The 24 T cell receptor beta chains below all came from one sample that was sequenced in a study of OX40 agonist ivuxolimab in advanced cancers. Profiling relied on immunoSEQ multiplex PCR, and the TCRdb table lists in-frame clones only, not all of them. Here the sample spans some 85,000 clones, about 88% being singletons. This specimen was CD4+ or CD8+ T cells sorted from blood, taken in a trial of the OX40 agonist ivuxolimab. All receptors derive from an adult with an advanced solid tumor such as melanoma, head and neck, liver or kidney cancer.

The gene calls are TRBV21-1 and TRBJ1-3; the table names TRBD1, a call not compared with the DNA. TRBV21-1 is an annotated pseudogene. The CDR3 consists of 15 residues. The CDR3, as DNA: TGTGCCAGCAGCCCAGGGGTGGTGACTGGAAACACCATATATTTT. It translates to CASSPGVVTGNTIYF.

The CDR3 loop is CASSPPGQGSSYNEQFF. For the CDR3, the DNA is TGTGCCAGCTCACCACCGGGACAGGGAAGCTCCTACAATGAGCAGTTCTTC. The chain couples TRBV18 to TRBJ2-1, with TRBD1 matching over 9 bases. The CDR3 runs 17 residues. V gave up 0 bases and J gave up 0 bases; unmatched junction bases: 3. Germline V gene sequence: CDR1 KGHSH, CDR2 LQKENI.

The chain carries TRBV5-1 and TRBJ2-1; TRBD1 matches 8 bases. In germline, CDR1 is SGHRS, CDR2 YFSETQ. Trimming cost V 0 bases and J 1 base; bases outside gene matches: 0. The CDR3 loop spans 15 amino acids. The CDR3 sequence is CASSLGQGSYNEQFF. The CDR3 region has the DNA TGCGCCAGCAGCTTGGGACAGGGGTCCTACAATGAGCAGTTCTTC.

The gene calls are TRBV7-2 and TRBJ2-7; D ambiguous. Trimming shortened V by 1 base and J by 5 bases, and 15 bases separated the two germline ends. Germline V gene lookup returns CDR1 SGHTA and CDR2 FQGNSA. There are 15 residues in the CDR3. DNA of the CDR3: TGTGCCAGCAGCTTAGGTAGGACGAAGGGAAACGAGCAGTACTTC. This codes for CASSLGRTKGNEQYF.

The CDR3 protein is CASSQDDRAGANVLTF. The CDR3 coding sequence is TGCGCCAGCAGCCAAGATGACAGGGCTGGGGCCAACGTCCTGACTTTC. The chain employs TRBV4-3 and TRBJ2-6; 7 positions agree with TRBD1. The CDR3 sequence is 16 residues long. Losses at the gene ends were 0 bases for V and 2 bases for J; bases not matched to a gene: 1. Looked up from germline, CDR1 is LGHNA and CDR2 is YSLEER.

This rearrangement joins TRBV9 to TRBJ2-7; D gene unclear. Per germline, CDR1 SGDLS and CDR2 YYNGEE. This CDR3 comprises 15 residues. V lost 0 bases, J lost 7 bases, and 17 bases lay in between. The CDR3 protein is CASSVVGGSLGEQYF. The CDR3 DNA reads TGTGCCAGCAGCGTAGTAGGCGGCAGTCTGGGGGAGCAGTACTTC.

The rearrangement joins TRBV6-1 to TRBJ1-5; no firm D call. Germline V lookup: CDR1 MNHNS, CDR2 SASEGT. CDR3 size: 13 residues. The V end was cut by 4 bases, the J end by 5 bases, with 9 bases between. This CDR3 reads CASSALRDQPQHF. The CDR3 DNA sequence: TGTGCCAGCAGTGCGCTACGGGATCAGCCCCAGCATTTT.

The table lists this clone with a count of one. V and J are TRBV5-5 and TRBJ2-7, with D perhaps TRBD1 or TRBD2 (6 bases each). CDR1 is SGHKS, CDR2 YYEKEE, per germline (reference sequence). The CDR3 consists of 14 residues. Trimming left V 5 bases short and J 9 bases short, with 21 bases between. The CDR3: CASSYPGTQGGQYF. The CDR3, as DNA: TGTGCCAGCAGTTACCCCGGGACTCAAGGGGGGCAGTACTTC. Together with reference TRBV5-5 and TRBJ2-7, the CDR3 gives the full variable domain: DAGVTQSPTHLIKTRGQQVTLRCSPISGHKSVSWYQQVLGQGPQFIFQYYEKEERGRGNFPDRFSARQFPNYSSELNVNALLLGDSALYLCASSYPGTQGGQYFGPGTRLTVT.

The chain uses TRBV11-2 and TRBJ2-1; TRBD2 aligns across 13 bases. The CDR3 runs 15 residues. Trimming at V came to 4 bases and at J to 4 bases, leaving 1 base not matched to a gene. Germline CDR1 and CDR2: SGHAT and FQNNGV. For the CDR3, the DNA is TGTGCCAGCAGCTCGACTAGCGGGGGGTACAATGAGCAGTTCTTC. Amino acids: CASSSTSGGYNEQFF.

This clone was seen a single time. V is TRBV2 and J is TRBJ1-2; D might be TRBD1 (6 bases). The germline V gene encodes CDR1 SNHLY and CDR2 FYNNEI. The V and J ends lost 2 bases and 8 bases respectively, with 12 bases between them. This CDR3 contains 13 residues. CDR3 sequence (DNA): TGTGCCAGCAGTGAAAGCCGGGGGCGAGGCTACACCTTC. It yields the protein CASSESRGRGYTF.

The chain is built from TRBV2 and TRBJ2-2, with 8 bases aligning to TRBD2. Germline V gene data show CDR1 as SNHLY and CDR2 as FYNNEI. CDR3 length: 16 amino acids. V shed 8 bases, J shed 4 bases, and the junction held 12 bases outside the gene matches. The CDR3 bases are TGTGCCAGCCGGGTTTCGGGGGGGCGGACCACCGGGGAGCTGTTTTTT. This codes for CASRVSGGRTTGELFF.

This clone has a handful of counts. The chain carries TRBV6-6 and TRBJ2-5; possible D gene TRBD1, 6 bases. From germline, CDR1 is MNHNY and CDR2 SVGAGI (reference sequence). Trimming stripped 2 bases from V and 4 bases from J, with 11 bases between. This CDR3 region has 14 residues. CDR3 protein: CASSYGTRGETQYF. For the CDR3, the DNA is TGTGCCAGCAGTTACGGCACCAGGGGAGAGACCCAGTACTTC.

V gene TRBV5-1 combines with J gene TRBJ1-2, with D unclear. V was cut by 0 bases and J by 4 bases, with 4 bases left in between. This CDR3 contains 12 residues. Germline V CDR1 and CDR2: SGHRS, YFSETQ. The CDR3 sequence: CASSLDSYGYTF. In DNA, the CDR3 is TGCGCCAGCAGCTTGGACAGCTATGGCTACACCTTC.

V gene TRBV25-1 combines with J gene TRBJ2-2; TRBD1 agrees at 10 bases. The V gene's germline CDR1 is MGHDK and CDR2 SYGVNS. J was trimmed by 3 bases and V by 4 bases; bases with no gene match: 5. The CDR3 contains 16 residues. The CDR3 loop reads CASSADRGWYTGELFF. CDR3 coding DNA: TGTGCCAGCAGTGCGGACAGGGGGTGGTACACCGGGGAGCTGTTTTTT.

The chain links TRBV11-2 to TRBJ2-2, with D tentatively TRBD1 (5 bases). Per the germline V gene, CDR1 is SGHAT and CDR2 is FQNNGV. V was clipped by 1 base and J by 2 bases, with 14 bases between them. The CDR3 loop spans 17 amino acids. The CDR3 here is CASSLVLSGHNTGELFF. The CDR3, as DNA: TGTGCCAGCAGCTTAGTTTTGTCAGGGCACAACACCGGGGAGCTGTTTTTT. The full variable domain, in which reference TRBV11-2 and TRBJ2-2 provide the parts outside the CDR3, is EAGVAQSPRYKIIEKRQSVAFWCNPISGHATLYWYQQILGQGPKLLIQFQNNGVVDDSQLPKDRFSAERLKGVDSTLKIQPAKLEDSAVYLCASSLVLSGHNTGELFFGEGSRLTVL.

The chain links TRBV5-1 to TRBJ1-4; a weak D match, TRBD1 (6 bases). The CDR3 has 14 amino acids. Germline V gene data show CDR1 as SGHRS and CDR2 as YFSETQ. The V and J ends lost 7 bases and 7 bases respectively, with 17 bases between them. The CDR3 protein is CASREQGSAEKLFF. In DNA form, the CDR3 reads TGCGCCAGCCGCGAACAGGGCTCCGCTGAAAAACTGTTTTTT.

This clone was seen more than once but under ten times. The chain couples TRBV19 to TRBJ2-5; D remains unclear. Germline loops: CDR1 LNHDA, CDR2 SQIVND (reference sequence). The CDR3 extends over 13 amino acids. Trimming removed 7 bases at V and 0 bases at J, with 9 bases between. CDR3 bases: TGTGCCAGTAAAGAACGGTACCAAGAGACCCAGTACTTC. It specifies CASKERYQETQYF.

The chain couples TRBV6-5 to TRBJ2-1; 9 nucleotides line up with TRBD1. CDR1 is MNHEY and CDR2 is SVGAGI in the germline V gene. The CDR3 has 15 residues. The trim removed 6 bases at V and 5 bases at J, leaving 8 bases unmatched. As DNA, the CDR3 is TGTGCCAGCAGCCAACAGGGGGCGCGCCACAATGAGCAGTTCTTC. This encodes CASSQQGARHNEQFF.

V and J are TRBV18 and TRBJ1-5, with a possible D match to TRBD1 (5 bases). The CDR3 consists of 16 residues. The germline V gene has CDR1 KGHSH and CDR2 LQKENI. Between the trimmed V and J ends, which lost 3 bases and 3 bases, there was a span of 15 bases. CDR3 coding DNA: TGTGCCAGCTCACCGCAGGGCGGAGGCCTCAATCAGCCCCAGCATTTT. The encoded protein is CASSPQGGGLNQPQHF.

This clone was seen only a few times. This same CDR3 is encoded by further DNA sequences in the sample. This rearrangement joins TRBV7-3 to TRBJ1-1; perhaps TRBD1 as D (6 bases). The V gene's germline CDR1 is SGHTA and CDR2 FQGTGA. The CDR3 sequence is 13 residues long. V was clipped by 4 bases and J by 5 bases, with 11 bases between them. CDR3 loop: CASSSQGGTEAFF. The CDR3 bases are TGTGCCAGCAGCTCACAGGGAGGAACTGAAGCTTTCTTT.

The CDR3 protein is CASSLDPGFDRVFGYTF. The DNA for the CDR3 is TGTGCCAGCAGCTTAGACCCTGGGTTCGACAGGGTTTTTGGCTACACCTTC. This sequence joins TRBV7-9 and TRBJ1-2; 7 nucleotides line up with TRBD1. Germline V gene sequence: CDR1 SEHNR, CDR2 FQNEAQ (reference sequence). The CDR3 length is 17 residues. J gave up 7 bases and V 1 base, and 15 bases lay outside the gene matches.

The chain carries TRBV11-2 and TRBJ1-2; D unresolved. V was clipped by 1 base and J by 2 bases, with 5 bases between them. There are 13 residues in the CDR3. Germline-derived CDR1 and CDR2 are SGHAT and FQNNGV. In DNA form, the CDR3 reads TGTGCCAGCAGCTTAGCCCGGAACTATGGCTACACCTTC. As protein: CASSLARNYGYTF.

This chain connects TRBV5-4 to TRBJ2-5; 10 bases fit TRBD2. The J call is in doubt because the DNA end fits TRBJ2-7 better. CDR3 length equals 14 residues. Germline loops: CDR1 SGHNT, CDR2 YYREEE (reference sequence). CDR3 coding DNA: TGTGCCAGCAATATAGCGGGGGGAGCCTACGAGCAGTACTTC. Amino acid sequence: CASNIAGGAYEQYF.

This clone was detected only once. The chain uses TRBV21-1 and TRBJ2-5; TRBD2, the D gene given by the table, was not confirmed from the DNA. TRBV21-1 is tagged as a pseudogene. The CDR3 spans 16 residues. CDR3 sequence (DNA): TGTGCCAGCAGCACTGCCGGGACTAGAGTAGGAGAGACCCAGTACTTC. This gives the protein CASSTAGTRVGETQYF.